This entry concerns a single T cell receptor (beta chain). What it binds is unknown. Libraries were prepared by immunoSEQ multiplex PCR; TCRdb keeps only in-frame clonotypes and omits some of them. The sample has 25,000 to 35,000 clones, roughly 80% seen once. The record originates from a study of T cells in localized non-small cell lung cancer. Study-level points and caveats: Heterogeneity is still possible, as just one tumor region was sequenced. Uninvolved adjacent lung showed higher T cell clonality than tumor. Longer survival (overall) was linked to higher T cell density in blood. Appearing in adjacent lung were a median approximately 57 of the top 100 tumor clones.

The ends were cut back, 5 bases at V and 4 bases at J, with 5 bases in the middle. Germline values: CDR1 LNHDA, CDR2 SQIVND (reference sequence). This CDR3 is 12 amino acids long. The material sequenced was peripheral blood mononuclear cells, taken before any cancer treatment. This sequence joins TRBV19 and TRBJ2-2; D unclear. The clonotype comes from a man between 40 and 70 years old with stage III lung adenocarcinoma. The DNA of the CDR3 is TGTGCCAGTAGTCTTGGCACCGGGGAGCTGTTTTTT. Its protein product is CASSLGTGELFF.